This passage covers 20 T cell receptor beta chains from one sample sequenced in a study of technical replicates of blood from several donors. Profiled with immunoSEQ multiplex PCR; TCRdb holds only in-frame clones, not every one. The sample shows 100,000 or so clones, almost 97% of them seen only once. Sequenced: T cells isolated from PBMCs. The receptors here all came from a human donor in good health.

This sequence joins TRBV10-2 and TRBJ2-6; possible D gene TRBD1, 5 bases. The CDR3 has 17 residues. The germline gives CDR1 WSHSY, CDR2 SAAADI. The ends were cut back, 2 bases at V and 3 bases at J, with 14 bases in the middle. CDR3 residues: CASSEHRLSYGANVLTF. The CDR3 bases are TGCGCCAGCAGTGAGCACAGGCTGTCTTATGGGGCCAACGTCCTGACTTTC.

DNA for the CDR3: TGTGCCAGCAGCGTTAGCGCTAAAGGTGAGAATGAGCAGTTCTTC. It specifies CASSVSAKGENEQFF. This chain joins TRBV9 and TRBJ2-1; perhaps TRBD2 as D (5 bases). Between the trimmed V and J ends, which lost 2 bases and 7 bases, there was a span of 16 bases. Germline assignment: CDR1 SGDLS and CDR2 YYNGEE. This CDR3 region has 15 residues.

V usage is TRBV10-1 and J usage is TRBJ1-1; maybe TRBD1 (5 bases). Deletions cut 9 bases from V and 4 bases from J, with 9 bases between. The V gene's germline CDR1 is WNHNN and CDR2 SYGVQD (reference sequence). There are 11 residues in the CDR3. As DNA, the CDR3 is TGCGCCAGTTACAGGCTCACTGAAGCTTTCTTT. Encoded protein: CASYRLTEAFF.

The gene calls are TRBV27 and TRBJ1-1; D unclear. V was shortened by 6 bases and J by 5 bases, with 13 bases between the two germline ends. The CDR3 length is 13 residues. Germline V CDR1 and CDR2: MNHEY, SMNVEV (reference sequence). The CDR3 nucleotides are TGTGCCAGCAGATTAGGGCGTTTTACTGAAGCTTTCTTT. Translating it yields CASRLGRFTEAFF.

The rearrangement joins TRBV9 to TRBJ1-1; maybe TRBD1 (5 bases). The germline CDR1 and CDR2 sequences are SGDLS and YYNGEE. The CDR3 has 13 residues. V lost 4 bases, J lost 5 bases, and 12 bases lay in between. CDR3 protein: CASSSLGGTEAFF. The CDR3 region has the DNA TGTGCCAGCAGCTCCCTGGGGGGGACTGAAGCTTTCTTT.

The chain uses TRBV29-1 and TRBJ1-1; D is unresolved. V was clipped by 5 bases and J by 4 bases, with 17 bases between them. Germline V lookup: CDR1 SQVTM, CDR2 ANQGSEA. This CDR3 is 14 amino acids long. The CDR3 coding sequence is TGCAGCGTTTTAGGCGCGGGAACAGCCACTGAAGCTTTCTTT. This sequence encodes CSVLGAGTATEAFF.

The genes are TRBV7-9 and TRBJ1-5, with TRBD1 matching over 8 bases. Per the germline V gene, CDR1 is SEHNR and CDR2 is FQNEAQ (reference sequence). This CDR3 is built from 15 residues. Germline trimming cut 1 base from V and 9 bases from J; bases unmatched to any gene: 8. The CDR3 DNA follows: TGTGCCAGCAGCTTAGGAGGAGACAGGGGTACGCCCCAGCATTTT. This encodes CASSLGGDRGTPQHF.

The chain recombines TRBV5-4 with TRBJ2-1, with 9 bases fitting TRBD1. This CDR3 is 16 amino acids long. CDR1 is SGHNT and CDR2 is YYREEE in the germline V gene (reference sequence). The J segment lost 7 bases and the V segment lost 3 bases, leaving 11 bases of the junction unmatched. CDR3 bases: TGTGCCAGCAGCTACCCGACGGGACAGGGTGGGAATGAGCAGTTCTTC. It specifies CASSYPTGQGGNEQFF. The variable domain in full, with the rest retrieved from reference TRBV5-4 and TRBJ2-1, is ETGVTQSPTHLIKTRGQQVTLRCSSQSGHNTVSWYQQALGQGPQFIFQYYREEENGRGNFPPRFSGLQFPNYSSELNVNALELDDSALYLCASSYPTGQGGNEQFFGPGTRLTVL.

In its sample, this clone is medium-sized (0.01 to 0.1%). CDR3 protein: CASGLAGNYEQYF. The CDR3 DNA follows: TGTGCCAGCGGACTAGCGGGAAACTACGAGCAGTACTTC. V usage is TRBV25-1 and J usage is TRBJ2-7; 12 bases are shared with TRBD2. The CDR3 totals 13 residues. Per the germline V gene, CDR1 is MGHDK and CDR2 is SYGVNS. J gave up 3 bases and V 8 bases, and 2 bases lay outside the gene matches.

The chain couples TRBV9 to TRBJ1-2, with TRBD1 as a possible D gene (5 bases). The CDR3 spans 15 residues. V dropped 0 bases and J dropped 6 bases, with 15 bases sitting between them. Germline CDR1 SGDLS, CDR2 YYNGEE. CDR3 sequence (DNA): TGTGCCAGCAGCGTAGATGGGGTAGGGGTCGATGGCTACACCTTC. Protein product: CASSVDGVGVDGYTF.

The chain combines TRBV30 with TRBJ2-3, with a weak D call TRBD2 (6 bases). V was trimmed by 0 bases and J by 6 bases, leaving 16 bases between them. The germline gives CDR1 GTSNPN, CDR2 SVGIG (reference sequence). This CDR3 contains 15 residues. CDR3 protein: CAWSVRGGARDTQYF. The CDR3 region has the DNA TGTGCCTGGAGTGTACGCGGCGGGGCGAGGGATACGCAGTATTTT.

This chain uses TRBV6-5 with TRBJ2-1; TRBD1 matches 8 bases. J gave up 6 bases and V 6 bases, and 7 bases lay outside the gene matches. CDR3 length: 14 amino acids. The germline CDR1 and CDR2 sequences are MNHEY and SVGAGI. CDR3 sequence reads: CASREGQGLNEQFF. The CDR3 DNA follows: TGTGCCAGCAGAGAAGGACAGGGACTCAATGAGCAGTTCTTC.

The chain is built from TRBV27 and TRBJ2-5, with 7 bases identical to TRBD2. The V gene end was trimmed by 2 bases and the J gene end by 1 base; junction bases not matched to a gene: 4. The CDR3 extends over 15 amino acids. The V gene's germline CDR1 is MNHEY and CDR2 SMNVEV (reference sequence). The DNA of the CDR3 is TGTGCCAGCAGTTTACTCCGCGGGGGCCAAGAGACCCAGTACTTC. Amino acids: CASSLLRGGQETQYF.

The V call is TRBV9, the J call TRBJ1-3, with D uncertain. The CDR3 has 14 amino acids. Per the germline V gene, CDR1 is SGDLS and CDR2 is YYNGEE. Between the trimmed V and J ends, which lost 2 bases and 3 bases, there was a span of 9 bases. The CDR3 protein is CASSVSSYGNTIYF. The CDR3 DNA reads TGTGCCAGCAGCGTGTCCAGTTATGGAAACACCATATATTTT.

The CDR3 spells CASSFGGSSYEQYF. CDR3 DNA sequence: TGTGCCAGCAGTTTCGGGGGTAGCTCCTACGAGCAGTACTTC. The gene calls are TRBV28 and TRBJ2-7, with TRBD2 as a possible D gene (6 bases). The V gene lost 3 bases and the J gene lost 0 bases, with 9 bases spanning the gap. The germline gives CDR1 MDHEN, CDR2 SYDVKM. The CDR3 is 14 residues long.

The CDR3 here is CASSVSAGANVLTF. The CDR3 DNA follows: TGTGCCAGCAGCGTGTCAGCTGGGGCCAACGTCCTGACTTTC. The chain carries TRBV9 and TRBJ2-6; D is ambiguous. From germline, CDR1 is SGDLS and CDR2 YYNGEE. The CDR3 is 14 amino acids. V lost 2 bases and J lost 2, with 5 bases in between.

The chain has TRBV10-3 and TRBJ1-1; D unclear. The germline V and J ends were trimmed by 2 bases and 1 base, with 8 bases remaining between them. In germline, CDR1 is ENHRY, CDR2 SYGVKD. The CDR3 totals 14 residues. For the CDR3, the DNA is TGTGCCATCAGTGAGAGAGGATGGAACACTGAAGCTTTCTTT. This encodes CAISERGWNTEAFF.

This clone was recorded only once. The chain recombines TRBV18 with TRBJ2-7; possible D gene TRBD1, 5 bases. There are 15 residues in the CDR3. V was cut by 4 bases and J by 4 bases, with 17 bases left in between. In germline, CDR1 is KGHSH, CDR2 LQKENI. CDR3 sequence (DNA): TGTGCCAGCTCACTAGACAGTAGACAGACGTACGAGCAGTACTTC. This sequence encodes CASSLDSRQTYEQYF.

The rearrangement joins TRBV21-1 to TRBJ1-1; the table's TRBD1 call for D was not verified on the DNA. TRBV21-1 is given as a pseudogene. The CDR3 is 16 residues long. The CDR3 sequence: CASRMSIDTIRTEAFF. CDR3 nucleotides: TGTGCCAGCAGGATGAGCATAGACACAATTCGCACTGAAGCTTTCTTT.

The CDR3 sequence is CASSPTRYREQYF. The CDR3 bases are TGCGCCAGCAGCCCGACACGGTACCGGGAGCAGTACTTC. This rearrangement joins TRBV5-1 to TRBJ2-7, with D hard to call. V dropped 4 bases and J dropped 7 bases, with 15 bases sitting between them. The CDR3 is 13 residues long. Germline assignment: CDR1 SGHRS and CDR2 YFSETQ.